What follows are 24 T cell receptor beta chains derived from one specimen sequenced in a study of T-cell memory formation after mild COVID-19. TCRdb itself ran the 5' RACE reads through MiXCR, one entry per CDR3 protein. The sample contains more than 250,000 distinct CDR3 sequences, 15% to 20% of which appear only once. Sequenced sample: PBMCs or a T cell subset sorted from them (not recorded which). Receptor source: a man aged 18-30 years who had mild COVID-19 (a few samples of this study predate the infection). Cell type and time point are not known.

V and J are TRBV5-5 and TRBJ1-2, with 7 bases identical to TRBD1. This CDR3 is 14 amino acids long. J was trimmed by 6 bases and V by 4 bases; bases with no gene match: 9. The germline V gene encodes CDR1 SGHKS and CDR2 YYEKEE (reference sequence). This CDR3 is CASSPPRGNHGYTF. Here the CDR3 DNA reads TGTGCCAGCAGCCCCCCCAGGGGGAATCATGGCTACACCTTC.

The chain combines TRBV2 with TRBJ2-1; perhaps TRBD1 as D (6 bases). V dropped 4 bases and J dropped 6 bases, with 10 bases sitting between them. CDR1 is SNHLY and CDR2 is FYNNEI in the germline V gene. The CDR3 has 13 amino acids. The CDR3 protein is CASSGWTVNEQFF. The DNA for the CDR3 is TGTGCCAGCAGTGGGTGGACAGTCAATGAGCAGTTCTTC.

V and J are TRBV5-1 and TRBJ2-5, with 7 positions matching TRBD1. Trimming cost V 1 base and J 3 bases; bases outside gene matches: 6. Looked up from germline, CDR1 is SGHRS and CDR2 is YFSETQ. This CDR3 has 15 residues. The CDR3: CASSLRPTGEETQYF. For the CDR3, the DNA is TGCGCCAGCAGCTTGCGGCCTACAGGGGAAGAGACCCAGTACTTC.

The chain employs TRBV5-1 and TRBJ2-7, with D possibly being TRBD1 (6 bases). The germline V gene has CDR1 SGHRS and CDR2 YFSETQ. This CDR3 is 14 amino acids long. V was clipped by 4 bases and J by 1 base, with 12 bases between them. CDR3 in DNA: TGCGCCAGCAGCCGAGAGGGACAATCCTACGAGCAGTACTTC. Protein sequence: CASSREGQSYEQYF. Looking up the rest from reference TRBV5-1 and TRBJ2-7 gives the full variable domain: KAGVTQTPRYLIKTRGQQVTLSCSPISGHRSVSWYQQTPGQGLQFLFEYFSETQRNKGNFPGRFSGRQFSNSRSEMNVSTLELGDSALYLCASSREGQSYEQYFGPGTRLTVT.

This clonotype was observed a few times. The gene calls are TRBV5-1 and TRBJ2-6, with 7 bases fitting TRBD1. From germline, CDR1 is SGHRS and CDR2 YFSETQ. The CDR3 runs 14 residues. The trim removed 1 base at V and 11 bases at J, leaving 6 bases unmatched. CDR3 sequence (DNA): TGCGCCAGCAGCTTGTTCGGGACAGAATACGTCCTGACTTTC. Amino acid sequence: CASSLFGTEYVLTF.

This clonotype was detected only a few times. The chain couples TRBV14 to TRBJ2-7; 10 nucleotides align to TRBD2. Germline V gives CDR1 SGHDN, CDR2 FVKESK. The J segment lost 3 bases and the V segment lost 0 bases, leaving 5 bases of the junction unmatched. This CDR3 is built from 16 residues. The CDR3 protein is CASSQDLAGEIYEQYF. The CDR3 nucleotides are TGTGCCAGCAGCCAAGATCTAGCGGGGGAGATCTACGAGCAGTACTTC. The complete variable domain, with remaining parts taken from reference TRBV14 and TRBJ2-7, reads EAGVTQFPSHSVIEKGQTVTLRCDPISGHDNLYWYRRVMGKEIKFLLHFVKESKQDESGMPNNRFLAERTGGTYSTLKVQPAELEDSGVYFCASSQDLAGEIYEQYFGPGTRLTVT.

DNA of the CDR3: TGTGCCAGTAAAAAGACTAGCGGGGGTAGCTCCTACGAGCAGTACTTC. Translated, it gives CASKKTSGGSSYEQYF. The rearrangement joins TRBV19 to TRBJ2-7; 12 bases agree with TRBD2. The CDR3 has 16 residues. J was trimmed by 0 bases and V by 7 bases; bases with no gene match: 7. CDR1 is LNHDA and CDR2 is SQIVND in the germline V gene (reference sequence).

This chain links TRBV20-1 with TRBJ2-4; 7 bases align to TRBD1. Germline trimming cut 6 bases from V and 10 bases from J; bases unmatched to any gene: 9. The CDR3 sequence is 12 residues long. The germline gives CDR1 DFQATT, CDR2 SNEGSKA (reference sequence). As DNA, the CDR3 is TGCAGTGCCCTGGCAGGGGGTCGGATTCAGTACTTC. Translated, it gives CSALAGGRIQYF.

V usage is TRBV6-5 and J usage is TRBJ2-5; D call uncertain. Germline V gene data show CDR1 as MNHEY and CDR2 as SVGAGI. The CDR3 sequence is 14 residues long. The V end lost 7 bases, the J end lost 3 bases, and 15 bases lay between the germline ends. The CDR3 protein is CASKFGPYEETQYF. For the CDR3, the DNA is TGTGCCAGCAAGTTCGGACCTTATGAAGAGACCCAGTACTTC.

The table lists this clonotype with many counts. This chain connects TRBV4-3 to TRBJ2-1; 9 nucleotides line up with TRBD2. CDR3 length equals 17 residues. V dropped 0 bases and J dropped 3; count of bases not matched to a gene: 6. CDR1 LGHNA and CDR2 YSLEER come from the germline V gene. The CDR3 bases are TGCGCCAGCAGCCAAGATGGGCGGGGGGGCGTCTACAATGAGCAGTTCTTC. Residues: CASSQDGRGGVYNEQFF.

V gene TRBV4-1 combines with J gene TRBJ2-7, with D unresolved. The V end was cut by 4 bases, the J end by 2 bases, with 12 bases between. The CDR3 sequence is 14 residues long. Germline V gene lookup returns CDR1 MGHRA and CDR2 YSYEKL. CDR3 nucleotide sequence: TGCGCCAGCAGCCCGCACATGGAGACCTACGAGCAGTACTTC. This encodes CASSPHMETYEQYF.

The rearrangement uses TRBV14 and TRBJ2-1, with a weak D call TRBD2 (5 bases). The CDR3 contains 15 residues. V dropped 3 bases and J dropped 3 bases, with 12 bases sitting between them. Per germline, CDR1 SGHDN and CDR2 FVKESK. Here the CDR3 DNA reads TGTGCCAGCAGCCATACGGGGAGTTTCTACAATGAGCAGTTCTTC. This codes for CASSHTGSFYNEQFF.

This rearrangement joins TRBV10-3 to TRBJ2-1; no firm D call. The V and J ends lost 3 bases and 0 bases respectively, with 6 bases between them. Germline CDR1 is ENHRY and CDR2 is SYGVKD. CDR3 length equals 14 residues. The CDR3, as DNA: TGTGCCATCAGTGAAAAGACCTCCTACAATGAGCAGTTCTTC. Its protein is CAISEKTSYNEQFF.

This clonotype was detected only a few times. The J gene is TRBJ2-7, the V gene TRBV5-1; possibly TRBD2 for D (6 bases). From germline, CDR1 is SGHRS and CDR2 YFSETQ. Trimming stripped 0 bases from V and 4 bases from J, with 14 bases between. The CDR3 is 15 amino acids. CDR3 amino acids: CASSLAGGATYEQYF. CDR3 in DNA: TGCGCCAGCAGCTTGGCCGGCGGGGCCACTTACGAGCAGTACTTC.

This clonotype was detected many times. Written as DNA, the CDR3 is TGTGCCAGCAGTACCAGCTCTGGGGCCAACGTCCTGACTTTC. This sequence encodes CASSTSSGANVLTF. The chain joins TRBV3-1 to TRBJ2-6; D remains unclear. V was pared by 6 bases and J by 0 bases, with 6 bases between. CDR3 length: 14 amino acids. Germline V lookup: CDR1 LGHDT, CDR2 YNNKEL (reference sequence).

The sample holds one count of this clonotype. V gene TRBV20-1 combines with J gene TRBJ2-2; D call uncertain. Per the germline V gene, CDR1 is DFQATT and CDR2 is SNEGSKA (reference sequence). This CDR3 comprises 16 residues. V was clipped by 0 bases and J by 0 bases, with 11 bases between them. CDR3 loop: CSARDETETNTGELFF. CDR3 in DNA: TGCAGTGCTAGAGATGAGACCGAAACGAACACCGGGGAGCTGTTTTTT.

This clonotype has a handful of counts. The rearrangement links TRBV7-9 to TRBJ2-3, with 8 bases lining up with TRBD2. With V trimmed by 5 bases and J by 0 bases, 7 bases remained unmatched. The CDR3 is 16 residues long. Germline CDR1 is SEHNR and CDR2 is FQNEAQ (reference sequence). The CDR3 reads CASSGPRGESTDTQYF. CDR3 DNA sequence: TGTGCCAGCAGCGGACCGCGGGGGGAGAGCACAGATACGCAGTATTTT.

This clonotype occurred a few times. This chain links TRBV4-1 with TRBJ2-3; 9 positions match TRBD2. The CDR3 is 16 amino acids. The ends lost 5 bases at V and 2 bases at J; junction bases unmatched: 8. The germline CDR1 and CDR2 sequences are MGHRA and YSYEKL. This chain's CDR3 is CASSKGSGGNTDTQYF. The CDR3 DNA is TGCGCCAGCAGCAAGGGCAGCGGGGGGAACACAGATACGCAGTATTTT.

This clonotype occurred a few times. The gene calls are TRBV29-1 and TRBJ2-1, with D perhaps being TRBD1 or TRBD2 (5 bases each). Trimming left V 1 base short and J 0 bases short, with 10 bases between. Germline V gives CDR1 SQVTM, CDR2 ANQGSEA. The length of the CDR3 is 15 residues. Written as DNA, the CDR3 is TGCAGCGTTGAAGCTCGAGGGGCCTCCTACAATGAGCAGTTCTTC. Its translation: CSVEARGASYNEQFF.

The chain joins TRBV7-2 to TRBJ2-3; possibly TRBD1 for D (6 bases). The CDR3 contains 15 residues. V shed 4 bases and J shed 0 bases, with 11 bases lying between them. The germline V gene encodes CDR1 SGHTA and CDR2 FQGNSA. The CDR3, as DNA: TGTGCCAGCAGCTGGACAGTCTTTAGCACAGATACGCAGTATTTT. Amino acid sequence: CASSWTVFSTDTQYF.

This clonotype was picked up a small number of times. The chain couples TRBV9 to TRBJ2-1; 8 nucleotides agree with TRBD1. V shed 0 bases and J 12 bases; nucleotides not matched to a gene: 11. Germline CDR1 and CDR2: SGDLS and YYNGEE. The CDR3 consists of 15 residues. This chain's CDR3 is CASSVATTTGGVQFF. The CDR3 region has the DNA TGTGCCAGCAGCGTAGCTACGACCACAGGGGGAGTGCAGTTCTTC.

In this sample, this clonotype turned up a few times. This chain uses TRBV5-1 with TRBJ1-2; TRBD1 matches 7 bases. Germline CDR1 is SGHRS and CDR2 is YFSETQ. Trimming took 5 bases from V and 4 from J; bases not matched to a gene: 8. This CDR3 spans 14 amino acids. CDR3 nucleotides: TGCGCCAGCAGAACGGGACAGTTGACCTATGGCTACACCTTC. Amino acid sequence: CASRTGQLTYGYTF.

The chain is built from TRBV29-1 and TRBJ1-1, with TRBD1 identical over 7 bases. J was trimmed by 6 bases and V by 7 bases; bases with no gene match: 11. The CDR3 contains 13 residues. Germline CDR1 SQVTM, CDR2 ANQGSEA. CDR3 region: CSGRRGQGAEAFF. The CDR3 nucleotides are TGCAGCGGCAGAAGGGGCCAGGGGGCTGAAGCTTTCTTT.

The genes are TRBV5-1 and TRBJ2-2, with D tentatively TRBD1 (6 bases). The CDR3 runs 14 residues. The germline V gene has CDR1 SGHRS and CDR2 YFSETQ. Trimming stripped 0 bases from V and 5 bases from J, with 8 bases between. DNA for the CDR3: TGCGCCAGCAGCTTGGAGGGGGTAACCGGGGAGCTGTTTTTT. This translates into CASSLEGVTGELFF.